The entry below describes one T cell receptor beta chain. Its target is not known. Documented treatment: approximately nine-day PBMC culture with coronavirus spike peptide pools or control peptides (ViraFEST assay). The unexposed donor's CD4+ T cells were collected before the COVID-19 pandemic (2011-2018). These data are taken from a study of vaccination and CD4 T cells after COVID-19. Scientists ran DNA taken from cultured CD4+ T cells through the Oncomine TCR Beta short-read assay for sequencing. TCRdb itself ran the PCR reads through MiXCR, one entry per CDR3 protein. The sample consists of about 6,900 distinct CDR3 sequences, approximately 52% of them appearing once. Trimming at V came to 5 bases and at J to 3 bases, leaving 5 bases not matched to a gene. CDR3 size: 14 residues. The germline V gene has CDR1 SGHTA and CDR2 FQGNSA.

What was sequenced was CD4+ T cells from blood, cultured in vitro. The sequence came from a human donor in good health. The chain combines TRBV7-2 with TRBJ1-1, with 8 positions matching TRBD1. CDR3 sequence reads: CASSRDRGHTEAFF. The CDR3 DNA is TGTGCCAGCAGCCGTGACAGGGGACACACTGAAGCTTTCTTT.